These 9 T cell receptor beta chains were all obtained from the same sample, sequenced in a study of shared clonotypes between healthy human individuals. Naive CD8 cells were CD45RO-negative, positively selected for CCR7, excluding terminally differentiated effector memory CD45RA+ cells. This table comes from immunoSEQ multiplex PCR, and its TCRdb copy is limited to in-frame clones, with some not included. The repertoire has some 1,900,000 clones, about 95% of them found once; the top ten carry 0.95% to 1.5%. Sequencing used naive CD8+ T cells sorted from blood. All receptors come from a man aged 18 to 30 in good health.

The CDR3 DNA reads as TGCGCCACCTCCCAGGGGGTGAACACCGGGGAGCTGTTTTTT. It codes for CATSQGVNTGELFF. The genes are TRBV10-2 and TRBJ2-2; TRBD1 agrees at 7 bases. CDR1 and CDR2 (germline): WSHSY, SAAADI. The CDR3 has 14 residues. With 10 bases clipped from V and 1 base from J, the junction kept 6 bases outside the gene matches.

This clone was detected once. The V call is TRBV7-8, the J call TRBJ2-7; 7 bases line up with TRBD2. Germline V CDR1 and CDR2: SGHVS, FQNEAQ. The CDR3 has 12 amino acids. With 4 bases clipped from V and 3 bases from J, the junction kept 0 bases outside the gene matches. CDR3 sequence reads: CASSWEGYEQYF. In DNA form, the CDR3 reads TGTGCCAGCAGCTGGGAGGGCTACGAGCAGTACTTC. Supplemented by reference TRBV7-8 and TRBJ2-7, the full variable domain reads GAGVSQSPRYKVAKRGQDVALRCDPISGHVSLFWYQQALGQGPEFLTYFQNEAQLDKSGLPSDRFFAERPEGSVSTLKIQRTQQEDSAVYLCASSWEGYEQYFGPGTRLTVT.

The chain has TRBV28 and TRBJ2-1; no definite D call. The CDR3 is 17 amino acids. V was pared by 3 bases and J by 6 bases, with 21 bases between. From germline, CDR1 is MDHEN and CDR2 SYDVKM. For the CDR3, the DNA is TGTGCCAGCAGTTTTACGTCGCAGCTATCTTTATCCAATGAGCAGTTCTTC. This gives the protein CASSFTSQLSLSNEQFF. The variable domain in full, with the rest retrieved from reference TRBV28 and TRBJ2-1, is DVKVTQSSRYLVKRTGEKVFLECVQDMDHENMFWYRQDPGLGLRLIYFSYDVKMKEKGDIPEGYSVSREKKERFSLILESASTNQTSMYLCASSFTSQLSLSNEQFFGPGTRLTVL.

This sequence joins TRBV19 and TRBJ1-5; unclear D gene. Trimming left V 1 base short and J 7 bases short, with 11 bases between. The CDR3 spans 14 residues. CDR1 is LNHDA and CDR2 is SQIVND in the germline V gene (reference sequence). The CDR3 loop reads CASSIGGYSQPQHF. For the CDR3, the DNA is TGTGCCAGTAGTATAGGGGGTTATAGCCAGCCCCAGCATTTT.

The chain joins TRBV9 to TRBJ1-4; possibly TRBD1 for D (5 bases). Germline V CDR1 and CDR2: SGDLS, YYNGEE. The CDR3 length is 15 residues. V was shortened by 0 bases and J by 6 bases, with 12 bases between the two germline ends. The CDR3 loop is CASSVEGALDEKLFF. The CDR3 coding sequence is TGTGCCAGCAGCGTAGAAGGGGCGCTTGATGAAAAACTGTTTTTT. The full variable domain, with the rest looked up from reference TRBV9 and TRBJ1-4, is DSGVTQTPKHLITATGQRVTLRCSPRSGDLSVYWYQQSLDQGLQFLIQYYNGEERAKGNILERFSAQQFPDLHSELNLSSLELGDSALYFCASSVEGALDEKLFFGSGTQLSVL.

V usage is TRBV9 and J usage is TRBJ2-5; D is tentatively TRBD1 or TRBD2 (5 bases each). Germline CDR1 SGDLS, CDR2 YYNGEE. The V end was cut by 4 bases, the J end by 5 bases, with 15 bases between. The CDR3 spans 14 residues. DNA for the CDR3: TGTGCCAGCAGCCCGTCCGGGGCGAGTGAGACCCAGTACTTC. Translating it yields CASSPSGASETQYF.

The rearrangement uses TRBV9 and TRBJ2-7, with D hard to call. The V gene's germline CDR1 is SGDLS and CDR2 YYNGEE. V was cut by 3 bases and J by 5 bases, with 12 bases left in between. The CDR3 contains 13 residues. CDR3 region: CASSAGRRDEQYF. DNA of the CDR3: TGTGCCAGCAGCGCCGGACGAAGGGACGAGCAGTACTTC.

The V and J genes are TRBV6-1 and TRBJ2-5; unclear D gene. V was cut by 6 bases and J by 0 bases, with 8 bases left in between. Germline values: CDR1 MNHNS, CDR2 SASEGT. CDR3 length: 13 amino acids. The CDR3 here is CASSQPYQETQYF. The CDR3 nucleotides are TGTGCCAGCAGCCAACCTTACCAAGAGACCCAGTACTTC.

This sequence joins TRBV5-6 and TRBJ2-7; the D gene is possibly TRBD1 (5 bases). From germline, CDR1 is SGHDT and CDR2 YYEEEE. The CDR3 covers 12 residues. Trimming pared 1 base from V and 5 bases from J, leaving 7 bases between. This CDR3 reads CASSLMTDEQYF. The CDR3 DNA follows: TGTGCCAGCAGCTTGATGACAGACGAGCAGTACTTC. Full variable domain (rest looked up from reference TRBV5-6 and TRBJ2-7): DAGVTQSPTHLIKTRGQQVTLRCSPKSGHDTVSWYQQALGQGPQFIFQYYEEEERQRGNFPDRFSGHQFPNYSSELNVNALLLGDSALYLCASSLMTDEQYFGPGTRLTVT.